One TCR beta chain is described in this entry. Its antigen is as yet unknown. TCRdb processed the reads anew with MiXCR; each CDR3 protein has one entry. The sample has around 360,000 distinct CDR3 sequences; 34% are singletons. The entry originates in a study of T cell repertoires in cytomegalovirus infection. Study-wide points: HLA-C-restricted, CMV-specific TCR beta clonotypes were dominant ex vivo.

The ends were cut back, 10 bases at V and 6 bases at J, with 16 bases in the middle. The CDR3 has 13 residues. In germline, CDR1 is SNHLY, CDR2 FYNNEI. The rearrangement links TRBV2 to TRBJ2-1, with TRBD1 as a possible D gene (5 bases). This sequence originates from a human donor in good health (CMV status not recorded). Some clones in this sample may be carry-over from other donors' samples. The sample here was cultured PBMCs, taken from culture after CMV antigen stimulation. The CDR3 reads CATRQSWANEQFF. CDR3 nucleotide sequence: TGTGCCACCCGACAGAGCTGGGCCAATGAGCAGTTCTTC.